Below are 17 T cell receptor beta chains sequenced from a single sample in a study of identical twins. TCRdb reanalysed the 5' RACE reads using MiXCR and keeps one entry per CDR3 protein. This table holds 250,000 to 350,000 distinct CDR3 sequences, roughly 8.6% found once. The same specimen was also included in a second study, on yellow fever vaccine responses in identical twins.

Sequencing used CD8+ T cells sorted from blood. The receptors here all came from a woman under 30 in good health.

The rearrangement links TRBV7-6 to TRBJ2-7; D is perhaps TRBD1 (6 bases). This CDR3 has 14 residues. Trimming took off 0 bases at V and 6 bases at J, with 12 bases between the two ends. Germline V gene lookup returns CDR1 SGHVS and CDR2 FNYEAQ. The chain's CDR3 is CASSLATGPGEQYF. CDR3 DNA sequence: TGTGCCAGCAGCTTAGCGACAGGCCCTGGCGAGCAGTACTTC. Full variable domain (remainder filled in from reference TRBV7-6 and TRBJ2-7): GAGVSQSPRYKVTKRGQDVALRCDPISGHVSLYWYRQALGQGPEFLTYFNYEAQQDKSGLPNDRFSAERPEGSISTLTIQRTEQRDSAMYRCASSLATGPGEQYFGPGTRLTVT.

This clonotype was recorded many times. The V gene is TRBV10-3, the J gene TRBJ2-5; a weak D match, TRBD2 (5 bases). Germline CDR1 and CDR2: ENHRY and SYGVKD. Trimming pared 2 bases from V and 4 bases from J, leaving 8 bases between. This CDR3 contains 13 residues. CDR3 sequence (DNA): TGTGCCATCAGTGAGGCTAGCAGAGAGACCCAGTACTTC. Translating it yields CAISEASRETQYF.

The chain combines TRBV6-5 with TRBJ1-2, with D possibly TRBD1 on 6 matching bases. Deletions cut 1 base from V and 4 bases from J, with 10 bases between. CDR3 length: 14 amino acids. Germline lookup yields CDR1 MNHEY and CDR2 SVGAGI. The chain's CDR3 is CASSYLVRGYGYTF. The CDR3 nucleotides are TGTGCCAGCAGTTACTTAGTCAGGGGCTATGGCTACACCTTC.

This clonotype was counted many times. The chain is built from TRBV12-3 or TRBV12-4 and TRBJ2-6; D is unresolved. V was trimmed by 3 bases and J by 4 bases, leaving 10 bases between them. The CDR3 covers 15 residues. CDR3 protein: CASSFVGVGANVLTF. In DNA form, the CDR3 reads TGTGCCAGCAGTTTTGTTGGGGTCGGGGCCAACGTCCTGACTTTC.

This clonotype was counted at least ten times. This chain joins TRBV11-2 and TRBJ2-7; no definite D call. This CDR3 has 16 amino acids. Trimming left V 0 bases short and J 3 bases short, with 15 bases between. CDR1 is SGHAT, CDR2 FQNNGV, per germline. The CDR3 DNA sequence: TGTGCCAGCAGCTTAGACCCCCGGACGGAGAACTACGAGCAGTACTTC. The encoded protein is CASSLDPRTENYEQYF.

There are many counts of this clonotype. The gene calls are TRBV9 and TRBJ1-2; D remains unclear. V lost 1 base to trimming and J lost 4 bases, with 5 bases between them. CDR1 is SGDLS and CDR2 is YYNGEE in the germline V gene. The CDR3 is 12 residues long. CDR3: CASSVPGYGYTF. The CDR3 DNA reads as TGTGCCAGCAGCGTACCAGGCTATGGCTACACCTTC.

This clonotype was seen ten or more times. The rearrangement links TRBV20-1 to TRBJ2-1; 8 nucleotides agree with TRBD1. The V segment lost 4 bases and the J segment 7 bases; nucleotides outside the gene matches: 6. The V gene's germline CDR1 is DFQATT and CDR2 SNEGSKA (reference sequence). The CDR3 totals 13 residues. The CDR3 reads CSAKTGVPNEQFF. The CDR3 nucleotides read TGCAGTGCTAAGACAGGGGTCCCAAATGAGCAGTTCTTC.

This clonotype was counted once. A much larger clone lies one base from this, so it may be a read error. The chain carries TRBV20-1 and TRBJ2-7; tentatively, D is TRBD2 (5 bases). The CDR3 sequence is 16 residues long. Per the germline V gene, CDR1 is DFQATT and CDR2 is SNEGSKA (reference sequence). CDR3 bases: TGCTGTGCTAGAGATGCACGAGGGATATGGACCTACGAGCAGTACTTC. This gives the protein CCARDARGIWTYEQYF.

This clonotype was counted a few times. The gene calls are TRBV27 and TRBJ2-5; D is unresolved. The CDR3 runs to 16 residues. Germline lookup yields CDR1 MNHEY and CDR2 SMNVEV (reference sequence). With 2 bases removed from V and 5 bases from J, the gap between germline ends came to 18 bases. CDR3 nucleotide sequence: TGTGCCAGCAGTTTACGGGCCTGGCAAACGACGGAGACCCAGTACTTC. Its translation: CASSLRAWQTTETQYF.

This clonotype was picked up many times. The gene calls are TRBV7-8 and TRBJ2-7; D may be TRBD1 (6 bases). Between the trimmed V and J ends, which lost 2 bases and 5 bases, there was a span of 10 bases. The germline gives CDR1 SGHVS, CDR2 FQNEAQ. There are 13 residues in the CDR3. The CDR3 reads CASSLKGVNEQYF. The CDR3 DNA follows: TGTGCCAGCAGCTTAAAGGGGGTGAACGAGCAGTACTTC. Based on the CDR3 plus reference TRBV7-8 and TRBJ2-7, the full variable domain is GAGVSQSPRYKVAKRGQDVALRCDPISGHVSLFWYQQALGQGPEFLTYFQNEAQLDKSGLPSDRFFAERPEGSVSTLKIQRTQQEDSAVYLCASSLKGVNEQYFGPGTRLTVT.

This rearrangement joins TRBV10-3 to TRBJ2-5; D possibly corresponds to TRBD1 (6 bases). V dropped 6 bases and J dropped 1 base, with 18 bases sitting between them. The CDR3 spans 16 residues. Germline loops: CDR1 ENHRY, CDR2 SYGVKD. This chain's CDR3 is CAIRGDNPAFQETQYF. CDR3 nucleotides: TGTGCCATCAGGGGGGACAACCCTGCTTTCCAAGAGACCCAGTACTTC.

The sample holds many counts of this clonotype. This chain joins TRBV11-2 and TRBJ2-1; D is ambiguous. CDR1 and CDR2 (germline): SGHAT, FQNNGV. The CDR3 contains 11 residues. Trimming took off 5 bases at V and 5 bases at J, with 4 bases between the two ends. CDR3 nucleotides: TGTGCCAGCAGCGACAACAATGAGCAGTTCTTC. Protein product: CASSDNNEQFF.

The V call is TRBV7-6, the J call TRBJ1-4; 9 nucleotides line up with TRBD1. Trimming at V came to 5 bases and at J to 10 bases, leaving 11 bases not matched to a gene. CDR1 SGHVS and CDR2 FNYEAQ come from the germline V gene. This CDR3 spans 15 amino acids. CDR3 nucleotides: TGTGCCAGCAGCGCATCCGGGACAGGGTTGGGAAAACTGTTTTTT. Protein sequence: CASSASGTGLGKLFF.

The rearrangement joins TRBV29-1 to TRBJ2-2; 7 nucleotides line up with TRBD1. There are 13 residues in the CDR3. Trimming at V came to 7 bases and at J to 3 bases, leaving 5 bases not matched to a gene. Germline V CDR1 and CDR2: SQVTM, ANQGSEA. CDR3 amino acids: CSADTGDTGELFF. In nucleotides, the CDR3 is TGCAGCGCTGATACAGGGGACACCGGGGAGCTGTTTTTT.

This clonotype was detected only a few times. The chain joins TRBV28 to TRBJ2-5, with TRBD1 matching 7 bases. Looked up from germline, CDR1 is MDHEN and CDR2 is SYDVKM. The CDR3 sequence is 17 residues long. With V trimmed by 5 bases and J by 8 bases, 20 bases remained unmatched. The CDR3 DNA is TGTGCCAGCAGTATACCGGGGCCCGGGACAGCCACTGATACCCAGTACTTC. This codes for CASSIPGPGTATDTQYF.

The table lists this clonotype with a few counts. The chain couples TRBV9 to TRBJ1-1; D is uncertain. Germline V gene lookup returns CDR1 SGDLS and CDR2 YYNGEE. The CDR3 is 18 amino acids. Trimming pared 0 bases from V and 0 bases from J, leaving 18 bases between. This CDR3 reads CASSVASAAQLMNTEAFF. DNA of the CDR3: TGTGCCAGCAGCGTAGCTTCGGCAGCTCAGCTTATGAACACTGAAGCTTTCTTT. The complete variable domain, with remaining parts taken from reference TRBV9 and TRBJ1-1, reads DSGVTQTPKHLITATGQRVTLRCSPRSGDLSVYWYQQSLDQGLQFLIQYYNGEERAKGNILERFSAQQFPDLHSELNLSSLELGDSALYFCASSVASAAQLMNTEAFFGQGTRLTVV.

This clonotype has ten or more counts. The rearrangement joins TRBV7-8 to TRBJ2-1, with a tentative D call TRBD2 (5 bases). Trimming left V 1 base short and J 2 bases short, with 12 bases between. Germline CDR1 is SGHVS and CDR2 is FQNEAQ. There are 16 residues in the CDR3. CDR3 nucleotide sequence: TGTGCCAGCAGCTTAGGTCCTAGCTTCCCCTACAATGAGCAGTTCTTC. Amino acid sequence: CASSLGPSFPYNEQFF.